This passage covers 8 T cell receptor beta chains from one sample sequenced in a study of CD8 T cells in ankylosing spondylitis. Study-level findings and limits: Roughly 8 highly homologous variants made up a TCR beta motif, and this motif appeared characteristic of ankylosing spondylitis blood.

Antigens for these TCRs are unknown. TCRdb itself ran the 5' RACE reads through MiXCR, one entry per CDR3 protein. Counted here are some 800,000 distinct CDR3 sequences, approximately 12% occurring once; the ten biggest clones make up 0.51%. Source material: blood, either unsorted or a sorted T cell fraction (not recorded which). These receptors came from a male donor with ankylosing spondylitis.

This clonotype was picked up many times. V is TRBV20-1 and J is TRBJ2-7; TRBD1 aligns across 10 bases. The CDR3 covers 12 residues. The V gene's germline CDR1 is DFQATT and CDR2 SNEGSKA (reference sequence). Here the CDR3 reads CSASGQGYEQYF. CDR3 DNA: TGCAGCGCGTCGGGACAGGGGTACGAGCAGTACTTC.

This clonotype was counted between two and nine times. The chain employs TRBV11-2 and TRBJ2-7; D remains unclear. Trimming took 0 bases from V and 5 from J, leaving 20 bases between them. This CDR3 has 17 residues. Looked up from germline, CDR1 is SGHAT and CDR2 is FQNNGV. The CDR3 DNA follows: TGTGCCAGCAGCTTAGACCCCAACGGGCTAGAGGCCAACGAGCAGTACTTC. Amino acid sequence: CASSLDPNGLEANEQYF.

The J gene is TRBJ2-5, the V gene TRBV6-2 or TRBV6-3, with D possibly being TRBD2 (6 bases). V lost 8 bases and J lost 5, with 12 bases in between. This CDR3 is built from 12 residues. The germline CDR1 and CDR2 sequences are MNHEY and SVGEGT. CDR3 DNA: TGTGCCAGCGGACTACAAGGGGAGACCCAGTACTTC. This codes for CASGLQGETQYF.

The chain employs TRBV20-1 and TRBJ2-1, with 9 bases fitting TRBD1. With V trimmed by 3 bases and J by 0 bases, 6 bases remained unmatched. The CDR3 is made up of 16 amino acids. Germline V gene lookup returns CDR1 DFQATT and CDR2 SNEGSKA (reference sequence). DNA of the CDR3: TGCAGTGCTAGGGAGACAGGGGGTCGCTCCTACAATGAGCAGTTCTTC. Its translation is CSARETGGRSYNEQFF.

This clonotype was counted between two and nine times. The chain links TRBV6-2 or TRBV6-3 to TRBJ1-1, with D maybe TRBD1 (5 bases). Germline CDR1 MNHEY, CDR2 SVGEGT. This CDR3 has 15 residues. The V end lost 7 bases, the J end lost 7 bases, and 22 bases lay between the germline ends. CDR3 amino acids: CASTWGSGGVGEAFF. The CDR3 nucleotides are TGTGCCAGCACCTGGGGTTCCGGAGGGGTCGGTGAAGCTTTCTTT.

In its sample, this clonotype was seen a few times. V usage is TRBV5-1 and J usage is TRBJ1-2, with a weak D call TRBD1 (6 bases). V lost 0 bases and J lost 3, with 9 bases in between. The CDR3 contains 14 residues. Germline CDR1 reads SGHRS; CDR2 reads YFSETQ. The CDR3, as DNA: TGCGCCAGCAGCTTGGATGGGGGCGACTATGGCTACACCTTC. Translating it yields CASSLDGGDYGYTF. The complete variable domain, with remaining parts taken from reference TRBV5-1 and TRBJ1-2, reads KAGVTQTPRYLIKTRGQQVTLSCSPISGHRSVSWYQQTPGQGLQFLFEYFSETQRNKGNFPGRFSGRQFSNSRSEMNVSTLELGDSALYLCASSLDGGDYGYTFGSGTRLTVV.

The J gene is TRBJ2-1, the V gene TRBV7-2, with TRBD2 identical over 7 bases. After removal of 1 base from V and 9 bases from J, the junction contained 9 bases not matched to a gene. This CDR3 comprises 15 residues. Germline V lookup: CDR1 SGHTA, CDR2 FQGNSA. The CDR3 protein is CASSLGVGSGAEQFF. The CDR3 DNA reads as TGTGCCAGCAGCTTAGGCGTTGGAAGCGGGGCTGAGCAGTTCTTC.

This clonotype turned up a few times. The chain uses TRBV10-3 and TRBJ1-1, with 8 bases identical to TRBD1. V gave up 6 bases and J gave up 4 bases; unmatched junction bases: 7. CDR3 length: 14 amino acids. Germline values: CDR1 ENHRY, CDR2 SYGVKD. CDR3 in DNA: TGTGCCATCAGAGGACAGGGAAGCCGCACTGAAGCTTTCTTT. Protein: CAIRGQGSRTEAFF.